The 29 T cell receptor beta chains below all came from one sample that was sequenced in a study of blood T cell repertoires in COVID-19. The protocol was immunoSEQ multiplex PCR, while the TCRdb copy is restricted to in-frame clones and leaves out a portion. The sample records a few hundred thousand clones, approximately 85% being singletons. The sample comprised PBMCs or T cells enriched from blood (not recorded which). Source of these receptors: a man aged 25-45 years who had recovered from COVID-19.

CDR3 bases: TGTGCCAGTAGAAACCGGGAAAATGAAAAACTGTTTTTT. It is translated as CASRNRENEKLFF. V is TRBV19 and J is TRBJ1-4; D unclear. V was cut by 6 bases and J by 5 bases, with 10 bases left in between. This CDR3 comprises 13 residues. The V gene's germline CDR1 is LNHDA and CDR2 SQIVND (reference sequence).

The rearrangement uses TRBV27 and TRBJ2-7; D unclear. The V and J ends lost 3 bases and 6 bases respectively, with 6 bases between them. From germline, CDR1 is MNHEY and CDR2 SMNVEV (reference sequence). The CDR3 length is 11 residues. The CDR3 protein is CASSFRSEQYF. Here the CDR3 DNA reads TGTGCCAGCAGTTTCAGAAGCGAGCAGTACTTC.

The V gene is TRBV19, the J gene TRBJ1-2; D unresolved. The V and J ends lost 3 bases and 4 bases respectively, with 18 bases between them. This CDR3 region has 16 residues. CDR1 LNHDA and CDR2 SQIVND come from the germline V gene (reference sequence). CDR3 DNA sequence: TGTGCCAGTAGTATTGACGCCAGCGCCCCTAGCTATGGCTACACCTTC. Translated, it gives CASSIDASAPSYGYTF.

The chain combines TRBV9 with TRBJ1-1; TRBD1 is a possible D gene (5 bases). The CDR3 runs 15 residues. From germline, CDR1 is SGDLS and CDR2 YYNGEE. The V and J ends lost 3 bases and 3 bases respectively, with 15 bases between them. CDR3 bases: TGTGCCAGCAGCGAGGCCCAGGGTGGTTACACTGAAGCTTTCTTT. Amino acid sequence: CASSEAQGGYTEAFF. The variable domain in full, completed from reference TRBV9 and TRBJ1-1, reads DSGVTQTPKHLITATGQRVTLRCSPRSGDLSVYWYQQSLDQGLQFLIQYYNGEERAKGNILERFSAQQFPDLHSELNLSSLELGDSALYFCASSEAQGGYTEAFFGQGTRLTVV.

This chain uses TRBV5-6 with TRBJ1-4; possible D gene TRBD1, 6 bases. CDR1 and CDR2 from the germline V gene are SGHDT and YYEEEE. V was cut by 4 bases and J by 6 bases, with 16 bases left in between. The CDR3 has 15 amino acids. CDR3: CASSATGMGDEKLFF. CDR3 coding DNA: TGTGCCAGCAGCGCCACAGGGATGGGGGATGAAAAACTGTTTTTT.

In its sample, this clone was seen a few times. The V and J genes are TRBV4-3 and TRBJ1-5, with a weak D call TRBD1 (6 bases). The CDR3 loop spans 15 amino acids. The V gene lost 1 base and the J gene lost 5 bases, with 12 bases spanning the gap. Germline V gene sequence: CDR1 LGHNA, CDR2 YSLEER. The CDR3 DNA reads as TGCGCCAGCAGCCAAGTGCGGGGGGCGGATCAGCCCCAGCATTTT. This codes for CASSQVRGADQPQHF.

The gene calls are TRBV7-9 and TRBJ2-7; D could derive from TRBD1 or TRBD2 (5 bases each). Germline lookup yields CDR1 SEHNR and CDR2 FQNEAQ (reference sequence). The CDR3 runs 13 residues. Between the trimmed V and J ends, which lost 7 bases and 2 bases, there was a span of 12 bases. The CDR3 is CASTGQGAYEQYF. CDR3 DNA sequence: TGTGCCAGCACGGGGCAGGGCGCCTACGAGCAGTACTTC.

The rearrangement links TRBV27 to TRBJ2-7; no definite D call. The germline V and J ends were trimmed by 2 bases and 4 bases, with 9 bases remaining between them. CDR1 is MNHEY, CDR2 SMNVEV, per germline (reference sequence). The CDR3 spans 13 residues. CDR3 amino acids: CASSLNSLYEQYF. As DNA, the CDR3 is TGTGCCAGCAGTTTAAATAGCTTATACGAGCAGTACTTC.

Only one count was recorded for this clone. This chain joins TRBV2 and TRBJ2-1; 8 bases map to TRBD1. This CDR3 comprises 14 residues. In germline, CDR1 is SNHLY, CDR2 FYNNEI. Losses at the gene ends were 9 bases for V and 3 bases for J; bases not matched to a gene: 7. CDR3 nucleotides: TGTGCCAGAGGTACAGGGGGTGGCTACAATGAGCAGTTCTTC. It specifies CARGTGGGYNEQFF.

The V and J genes are TRBV18 and TRBJ1-2; TRBD1 might be the D (5 bases). Between the trimmed V and J ends, which lost 3 bases and 8 bases, there was a span of 13 bases. The CDR3 is 13 amino acids. Per germline, CDR1 KGHSH and CDR2 LQKENI. CDR3 region: CASSPRVGEGYTF. Here the CDR3 DNA reads TGTGCCAGCTCACCCCGGGTAGGGGAAGGCTACACCTTC.

The chain employs TRBV3-1 (or the pseudogene TRBV3-2) and TRBJ1-3, with unresolved D. Germline assignment: CDR1 LGHDT and CDR2 YNNKEL (reference sequence). With 1 base removed from V and 2 bases from J, the gap between germline ends came to 15 bases. The CDR3 is 17 amino acids. CDR3 protein: CASSQVWVQRAGNTIYF. CDR3 DNA: TGTGCCAGCAGCCAAGTTTGGGTGCAGCGTGCTGGAAACACCATATATTTT.

This clone came up once. CDR3 in DNA: TGTGCCATCAGGCCGGGACAGGTTCGGGCTGAAGCTTTCTTT. As protein: CAIRPGQVRAEAFF. The chain has TRBV10-3 and TRBJ1-1, with 8 positions matching TRBD1. Germline V CDR1 and CDR2: ENHRY, SYGVKD. Losses at the gene ends were 6 bases for V and 6 bases for J; bases not matched to a gene: 9. CDR3 length: 14 amino acids.

The chain links TRBV10-3 to TRBJ1-1, with TRBD1 matching over 8 bases. The CDR3 has 14 amino acids. Germline V gene sequence: CDR1 ENHRY, CDR2 SYGVKD. The trim removed 6 bases at V and 4 bases at J, leaving 7 bases unmatched. CDR3 residues: CAIRETGAFTEAFF. The DNA for the CDR3 is TGTGCCATCAGGGAGACAGGGGCCTTCACTGAAGCTTTCTTT.

This chain uses TRBV7-9 with TRBJ1-4, with unresolved D. The CDR3 covers 12 residues. The germline V gene encodes CDR1 SEHNR and CDR2 FQNEAQ (reference sequence). V gave up 1 base and J gave up 8 bases, with 5 bases separating them. The DNA of the CDR3 is TGTGCCAGCAGCTTAGAGGAGGAAAAACTGTTTTTT. Translation gives CASSLEEEKLFF.

The V gene is TRBV11-3, the J gene TRBJ2-7; possible D gene TRBD1, 5 bases. Per the germline V gene, CDR1 is SGHNT and CDR2 is YENEEA. V dropped 2 bases and J dropped 2 bases, with 10 bases sitting between them. The CDR3 consists of 14 residues. The CDR3 DNA reads as TGTGCCAGCAGCTTATGTGACAGTACCTACGAGCAGTACTTC. It yields the protein CASSLCDSTYEQYF.

As regards this clone: Other nucleotide sequences in the sample specify the same CDR3. V gene TRBV6-2 or TRBV6-3 combines with J gene TRBJ1-3, with D uncertain. The ends were cut back, 0 bases at V and 0 bases at J, with 21 bases in the middle. CDR1 and CDR2 (germline): MNHEY, SVGEGT. This CDR3 region has 20 residues. The CDR3 reads CASSYSPAYSGSYSGNTIYF. In DNA, the CDR3 is TGTGCCAGCAGTTACTCTCCAGCCTACAGTGGATCATACTCTGGAAACACCATATATTTT.

V usage is TRBV9 and J usage is TRBJ1-4; TRBD1 agrees at 9 bases. The length of the CDR3 is 16 residues. V trimming: 1 base; J trimming: 3 bases; junction bases outside the gene matches: 4. The germline CDR1 and CDR2 sequences are SGDLS and YYNGEE. CDR3 in amino acids: CASSVRTGGSNEKLFF. In DNA, the CDR3 is TGTGCCAGCAGCGTAAGAACAGGGGGCTCTAATGAAAAACTGTTTTTT. Together with reference TRBV9 and TRBJ1-4, the CDR3 gives the full variable domain: DSGVTQTPKHLITATGQRVTLRCSPRSGDLSVYWYQQSLDQGLQFLIQYYNGEERAKGNILERFSAQQFPDLHSELNLSSLELGDSALYFCASSVRTGGSNEKLFFGSGTQLSVL.

Here the CDR3 DNA reads TGTGCCAGCAGCTTAGGTCAGGGGGCGTCCGGGGAGCTGTTTTTT. It encodes CASSLGQGASGELFF. The V gene is TRBV7-9, the J gene TRBJ2-2; 8 bases are shared with TRBD1. This CDR3 contains 15 residues. V dropped 1 base and J dropped 6; count of bases not matched to a gene: 4. Germline CDR1 SEHNR, CDR2 FQNEAQ (reference sequence).

V usage is TRBV9 and J usage is TRBJ1-5; 7 positions agree with TRBD1. V was clipped by 2 bases and J by 5 bases; unmatched bases: 1. The CDR3 contains 13 residues. Germline V CDR1 and CDR2: SGDLS, YYNGEE. This CDR3 reads CASSVQGDQPQHF. In DNA form, the CDR3 reads TGTGCCAGCAGCGTCCAGGGGGATCAGCCCCAGCATTTT.

V is TRBV29-1 and J is TRBJ1-1, with 7 bases fitting TRBD1. The CDR3 is made up of 13 amino acids. The junction had 6 bases not matched to a gene; V was cut back by 4 bases and J by 4 bases. Germline CDR1 and CDR2: SQVTM and ANQGSEA. The CDR3 region is CSVVRQGGTEAFF. The CDR3 DNA reads TGCAGCGTTGTAAGACAGGGAGGCACTGAAGCTTTCTTT.

This chain uses TRBV6-1 with TRBJ2-3, with a possible D match to TRBD2 (6 bases). Trimming removed 2 bases from V and 1 base from J, with 10 bases in between. Germline CDR1 is MNHNS and CDR2 is SASEGT. The CDR3 is made up of 15 amino acids. Here the CDR3 DNA reads TGTGCCAGCAGTGAACGGTGGGGGGGCACAGATACGCAGTATTTT. This codes for CASSERWGGTDTQYF.

The V gene is TRBV5-6, the J gene TRBJ1-4; TRBD1 aligns across 8 bases. The CDR3 is 17 residues long. CDR1 and CDR2 (germline): SGHDT, YYEEEE. With V trimmed by 4 bases and J by 2 bases, 10 bases remained unmatched. The CDR3 loop is CASSPTGGPKTNEKLFF. The CDR3 DNA reads as TGTGCCAGCAGCCCTACAGGGGGGCCCAAGACTAATGAAAAACTGTTTTTT.

The chain combines TRBV5-1 with TRBJ1-5; D possibly corresponds to TRBD1 (6 bases). V was trimmed by 5 bases and J by 4 bases, leaving 16 bases between them. The CDR3 sequence is 15 residues long. Germline V gene lookup returns CDR1 SGHRS and CDR2 YFSETQ. The CDR3 DNA reads as TGCGCCAGCAGTCAGGGGACCGAAGGAAATCAGCCCCAGCATTTT. It translates to CASSQGTEGNQPQHF.

V usage is TRBV14 and J usage is TRBJ1-1; tentatively, D is TRBD1 (5 bases). CDR3 length equals 13 residues. V was clipped by 5 bases and J by 5 bases, with 12 bases between them. Germline V gives CDR1 SGHDN, CDR2 FVKESK. The CDR3 loop is CASSGAVRTEAFF. The CDR3 DNA follows: TGTGCCAGCAGCGGGGCGGTGAGGACTGAAGCTTTCTTT.

There are many counts of this clone. The rearrangement uses TRBV6-1 and TRBJ2-3; 11 bases map to TRBD2. The CDR3 contains 16 residues. CDR1 and CDR2 from the germline V gene are MNHNS and SASEGT. V was clipped by 1 base and J by 4 bases; unmatched bases: 4. CDR3 protein: CASSEGGSGGADTQYF. As DNA, the CDR3 is TGTGCCAGCAGTGAAGGTGGTAGCGGGGGGGCAGATACGCAGTATTTT.

The chain couples TRBV10-2 to TRBJ2-3; 10 nucleotides agree with TRBD2. Per the germline V gene, CDR1 is WSHSY and CDR2 is SAAADI. The CDR3 extends over 15 amino acids. Losses at the gene ends were 8 bases for V and 4 bases for J; bases not matched to a gene: 9. Here the CDR3 DNA reads TGCGCCAGCCGGATCTTAGCGGGGGGCGCAGATACGCAGTATTTT. Translating it yields CASRILAGGADTQYF.

The J gene is TRBJ1-1, the V gene TRBV6-5; possibly TRBD1 for D (6 bases). Germline loops: CDR1 MNHEY, CDR2 SVGAGI. V was trimmed by 0 bases and J by 4 bases, leaving 15 bases between them. The CDR3 is 16 amino acids. The CDR3 region is CASSYSKTGWGTEAFF. The CDR3 nucleotides are TGTGCCAGCAGTTACTCGAAAACAGGGTGGGGCACTGAAGCTTTCTTT.

V usage is TRBV18 and J usage is TRBJ1-1; a possible D gene is TRBD1 (5 bases). The V gene's germline CDR1 is KGHSH and CDR2 LQKENI. Trimming shortened V by 6 bases and J by 11 bases, and 16 bases separated the two germline ends. The CDR3 sequence is 12 residues long. The CDR3 reads CASSSGQGMAFF. DNA of the CDR3: TGTGCCAGCTCTAGCGGGCAGGGTATGGCTTTCTTT.

V gene TRBV6-2 or TRBV6-3 combines with J gene TRBJ1-1; 7 nucleotides line up with TRBD1. The ends lost 3 bases at V and 7 bases at J; junction bases unmatched: 2. The germline gives CDR1 MNHEY, CDR2 SVGEGT. The CDR3 length is 12 residues. This CDR3 reads CASSYYRGEAFF. The CDR3 coding sequence is TGTGCCAGCAGTTATTACAGGGGTGAAGCTTTCTTT.